These T cell receptor beta chains were read from a single sample in a study of blood T cell repertoires in COVID-19. The data were produced by immunoSEQ multiplex PCR, yet TCRdb's version contains in-frame clones alone and is incomplete. The table shows around 140,000 clones, with roughly 80% occurring only once. Material for sequencing was peripheral blood. Receptors originate from a man in his 60s with acute or convalescent COVID-19. Each CDR3 is given with its conserved first and last residue. D genes are given only for firm matches. Some rows mark clone size as missing; the rest say once, few, many or name a class of expanded clone.

D gene	V gene	J gene	clone size	CDR3 DNA	CDR3 protein
NA	TRBV3-1/TRBV3-2	TRBJ2-7	NA	TGTGCCAGCAGCCAAGGAATGGGGGGTTCCCTTGAGCAGTACTTC	CASSQGMGGSLEQYF
NA	TRBV21-1	TRBJ2-3	NA	TGTGCCAGCACAGCGGGGGACACAGATACGCAGTATTTT	CASTAGDTDTQYF
NA	TRBV6-2/TRBV6-3	TRBJ1-5	NA	TGTGCCAGCAGTTTACAGGGAAATCAGCCCCAGCATTTT	CASSLQGNQPQHF
TRBD2	TRBV9	TRBJ2-5	NA	TGTGCCAGCAGCGTCGGCCCGGGGGAGGGAGAGGAGACCCAGTACTTC	CASSVGPGEGEETQYF
NA	TRBV18	TRBJ1-4	NA	TGTGCCAGCTCAATGTTAACGCCCGACTCGAATGAAAAACTGTTTTTT	CASSMLTPDSNEKLFF
NA	TRBV29-1	TRBJ2-7	NA	TGCAGCGTTGGACTCGTATGGAAATCCTACGAGCAGTACTTC	CSVGLVWKSYEQYF
NA	TRBV5-4	TRBJ1-5	NA	TGTGCCAGCAGCTTGGACAGTAGCAATCAGCCCCAGCATTTT	CASSLDSSNQPQHF
TRBD1	TRBV6-6	TRBJ2-7	NA	TGTGCCAGCAGTTACGACAGGGGCTACGAGCAGTACTTC	CASSYDRGYEQYF
TRBD1	TRBV12-5	TRBJ1-2	few	TGTGCTAGTGGTTTGGGGACAGGGTTTGGCTACACCTTC	CASGLGTGFGYTF
TRBD2	TRBV6-5	TRBJ2-7	NA	TGTGCCAGCAGTCGACTAGCGGGGGGCTCCTACGAGCAGTACTTC	CASSRLAGGSYEQYF
TRBD2	TRBV28	TRBJ2-4	NA	TGTGCCAGCAGTTTACTAGCGGGAGCGGGGAACATTCAGTACTTC	CASSLLAGAGNIQYF
TRBD2	TRBV19	TRBJ2-3	NA	TGTGCCAGTAGTATCTCCAGCGGGAATAGGTGGGATACGCAGTATTTT	CASSISSGNRWDTQYF
NA	TRBV12-3/TRBV12-4	TRBJ2-5	NA	TGTGCCAGCAGTTTCATAGGGGGAGAGACCCAGTACTTC	CASSFIGGETQYF
NA	TRBV11-2	TRBJ2-7	NA	TGTGCCAGCAGCGCGGCCTACGAGCAGTACTTC	CASSAAYEQYF
NA	TRBV20-1	TRBJ1-6	few	TGCAGTGCTAGTACGGAGCACAAGAATTCACCCCTCCACTTT	CSASTEHKNSPLHF
TRBD1	TRBV29-1	TRBJ1-1	NA	TGCAGCGGTTTTCAGGGGGCGAACACTGAAGCTTTCTTT	CSGFQGANTEAFF
TRBD1	TRBV27	TRBJ1-2	few	TGTGCCAGCAGTTTAAGGGCAGGGGGCTATGGCTACACCTTC	CASSLRAGGYGYTF
TRBD1	TRBV24-1	TRBJ2-4	NA	TGTGCCACCCCGACAGGGGCGAACATTCAGTACTTC	CATPTGANIQYF
TRBD1	TRBV5-8	TRBJ2-2	NA	TGTGCCAGCAGCTTGGGACAGGGAAAGAGCGGGGAGCTGTTTTTT	CASSLGQGKSGELFF
NA	TRBV5-1	TRBJ2-7	NA	TGCGCCAGCAGCTTGGGGGGGCCTGCCGGTGAGCAGTACTTC	CASSLGGPAGEQYF
TRBD2	TRBV28	TRBJ2-3	NA	TGTGCCAGCAGGCTAGCGGGGGGGCCAACAGATACGCAGTATTTT	CASRLAGGPTDTQYF
NA	TRBV7-9	TRBJ2-7	NA	TGTGCCAGCAGCCCGCGAGATGCCTACGAGCAGTACTTC	CASSPRDAYEQYF
TRBD2	TRBV19	TRBJ2-2	NA	TGTGCCAGTAAGGCGCGGGAGGGCCGGGGCACCGGGGAGCTGTTTTTT	CASKAREGRGTGELFF
TRBD1	TRBV20-1	TRBJ2-1	NA	TGCAGTGCTAGTTCACAGGGGTGGGGCGACAATGAGCAGTTCTTC	CSASSQGWGDNEQFF
NA	TRBV28	TRBJ1-2	once	TGTGCCAGCAGACCCCAGGGTCGTGGCTACACCTTC	CASRPQGRGYTF
NA	TRBV4-2	TRBJ1-6	NA	TGTGCCAGCAGCCAAGATGGGCAACTTAATTCACCCCTCCACTTT	CASSQDGQLNSPLHF
TRBD2	TRBV15	TRBJ2-3	NA	TGTGCCACCAGCAGCCGCACTAGCGGCACAGATACGCAGTATTTT	CATSSRTSGTDTQYF
TRBD1	TRBV6-5	TRBJ2-3	once	TGTGCCAGCAGGCTAGCACAGGGGTTGGATACGCAGTATTTT	CASRLAQGLDTQYF
NA	TRBV6-5	TRBJ1-1	NA	TGTGCCAGCAGTCCAATACAGGGTGTCACTGAAGCTTTCTTT	CASSPIQGVTEAFF
NA	TRBV5-1	TRBJ2-5	once	TGCGCCAGCAGCTTGGAGCCCAGGGGAGAGACCCAGTACTTC	CASSLEPRGETQYF
TRBD1	TRBV10-2	TRBJ1-4	once	TGCGCCAGCAGTCAGGACAGGGGTGGGGAAAAACTGTTTTTT	CASSQDRGGEKLFF
TRBD2	TRBV24-1	TRBJ2-1	NA	TGTGCCACCAGTGATCGACTAGCGGGAGGGAATGAGCAGTTCTTC	CATSDRLAGGNEQFF
TRBD1	TRBV5-1	TRBJ2-5	NA	TGCGCCAGCAGTGGCCCAGGGGGAGAGACCCAGTACTTC	CASSGPGGETQYF
TRBD1	TRBV5-4	TRBJ1-2	NA	TGTGCCAGCAGCCTAGGGGGCGGAACTGCTAACTATGGCTACACCTTC	CASSLGGGTANYGYTF
NA	TRBV19	TRBJ1-1	NA	TGTGCCAAACGGGGAGGGGGGCACACTGAAGCTTTCTTT	CAKRGGGHTEAFF
NA	TRBV5-6	TRBJ1-3	NA	TGTGCCAGCGCCAACGATCGAGAGGCGAGAAACACCATATATTTT	CASANDREARNTIYF
TRBD2	TRBV10-3	TRBJ2-3	NA	TGTGCCATCAGTGAGTCTGGAGCGGGGGCCTTCACAGATACGCAGTATTTT	CAISESGAGAFTDTQYF
TRBD1	TRBV7-9	TRBJ2-7	NA	TGTGCCAGCAGCGCTTCGGACAGGGGAGGTTACGAGCAGTACTTC	CASSASDRGGYEQYF
NA	TRBV4-1	TRBJ2-1	NA	TGCGCCAGCAGCCAAGAGCCCCTCGGTTGGGAGCAGTTCTTC	CASSQEPLGWEQFF
NA	TRBV2	TRBJ1-1	NA	TGTGCCAGCGTTACAGGTGGAATGAACACTGAAGCTTTCTTT	CASVTGGMNTEAFF
TRBD2	TRBV11-1	TRBJ2-1	once	TGTGCCAGCAGCCTGAAGCGGGGGGGCTCTGACAATGAGCAGTTCTTC	CASSLKRGGSDNEQFF
NA	TRBV28	TRBJ1-5	once	TGTGCCAGCAGCCTCCCCGGGGGTAGCAATCAGCCCCAGCATTTT	CASSLPGGSNQPQHF
TRBD2	TRBV7-3	TRBJ2-2	once	TGTGCCAGCAGCTTAACTCTACTAGCGGGAAACACCGGGGAGCTGTTTTTT	CASSLTLLAGNTGELFF
TRBD1	TRBV20-1	TRBJ1-2	NA	TGCAGTGCTGCAGGGACAGGTGGCTACACCTTC	CSAAGTGGYTF
TRBD1	TRBV7-3	TRBJ2-3	NA	TGTGCCAGCAGCCTCGACAGGGGCCTCACAGATACGCAGTATTTT	CASSLDRGLTDTQYF
NA	TRBV5-6	TRBJ1-3	NA	TGTGCCAGCACCGTGACACCATCTGGAAACACCATATATTTT	CASTVTPSGNTIYF
NA	TRBV5-1	TRBJ2-1	NA	TGCGCCAGCAGCTTTACCCTAGCAACGGGTGAGCAGTTCTTC	CASSFTLATGEQFF
NA	TRBV5-1	TRBJ1-5	once	TGCGCCAGCAGCTTGGCCGGGACAACTAATCAGCCCCAGCATTTT	CASSLAGTTNQPQHF